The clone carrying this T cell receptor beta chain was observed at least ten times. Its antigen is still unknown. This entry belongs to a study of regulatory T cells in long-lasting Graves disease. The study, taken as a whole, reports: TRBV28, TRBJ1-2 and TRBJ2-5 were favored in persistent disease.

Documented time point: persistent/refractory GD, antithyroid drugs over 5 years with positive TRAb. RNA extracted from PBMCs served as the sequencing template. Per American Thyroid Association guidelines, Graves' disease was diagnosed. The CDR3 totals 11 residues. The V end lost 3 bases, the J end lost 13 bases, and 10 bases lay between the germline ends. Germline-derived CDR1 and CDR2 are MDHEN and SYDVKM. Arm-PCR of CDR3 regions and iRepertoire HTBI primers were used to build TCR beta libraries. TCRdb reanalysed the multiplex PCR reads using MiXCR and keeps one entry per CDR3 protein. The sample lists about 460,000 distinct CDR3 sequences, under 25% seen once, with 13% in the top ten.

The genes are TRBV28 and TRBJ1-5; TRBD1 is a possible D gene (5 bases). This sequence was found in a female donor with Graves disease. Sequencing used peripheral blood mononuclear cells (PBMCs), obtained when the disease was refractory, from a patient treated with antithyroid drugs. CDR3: CASSFGTGQHF. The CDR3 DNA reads TGTGCCAGCAGTTTTGGGACCGGGCAGCATTTT.